The rows below give T cell receptor beta chains drawn from one sample of a study of CD8 T cells in Susac syndrome. TCRdb used MiXCR to reprocess the immunoSEQ multiplex PCR reads, holding one entry per CDR3 protein. The table lists 150,000 to 200,000 distinct CDR3 sequences, 95% of them singletons. The specimen was CD4+ T cells from PBMCs. These receptors were obtained from a human donor with multiple sclerosis. Each CDR3 is given with its conserved first and last residue. D genes are given only for firm matches. Rows give clone size only sometimes, using once, few, many, or a class for an expanded clone.

v_call	clone_size	d_call	j_call	cdr3_nt	cdr3_aa
TRBV15	.	.	TRBJ2-7	TGTGCCACCAGCAGAGAACGACAGGCCATCTCCTACGAGCAGTACTTC	CATSRERQAISYEQYF
TRBV5-6	.	TRBD1	TRBJ2-7	TGTGCCAGCAGCGTTCCCGGGACAGACACCTACGAGCAGTACTTC	CASSVPGTDTYEQYF
TRBV7-8	.	TRBD1	TRBJ2-1	TGTGCCAGCAGCTTAGGGCCGACAGGGGAATCCTACAATGAGCAGTTCTTC	CASSLGPTGESYNEQFF
TRBV9	.	.	TRBJ2-5	TGTGCCAGCAGCGTAGACGTGGAGACCCAGTACTTC	CASSVDVETQYF
TRBV12-5	.	.	TRBJ1-1	TGTGCTAGTGGCCCGGACAGGAACACTGAAGCTTTCTTT	CASGPDRNTEAFF
TRBV30	.	.	TRBJ1-5	TGTGCCTACTATCAGCCCCAGCATTTT	CAYYQPQHF
TRBV3-1	once	.	TRBJ2-7	TGTGCCAGCAGCCAAGAACCCCCCCACGAGCAGTACTTC	CASSQEPPHEQYF
TRBV20-1	.	.	TRBJ1-1	TGCAGTGCGCGGGACTATCGGATCACTGAAGCTTTCTTT	CSARDYRITEAFF
TRBV24-1	.	.	TRBJ2-7	TGTGCCACCAGTGATCAGGCGGCGGACATAGACTACGAGCAGTACTTC	CATSDQAADIDYEQYF
TRBV7-9	.	.	TRBJ2-3	TGTGCCAGCTTGAGGAGTAGTTCTAGCACAGATACGCAGTATTTT	CASLRSSSSTDTQYF
TRBV5-4	.	.	TRBJ2-1	TGTGCCAGCAGCTTAAAGGTCGGGTCCGGGGACAATGAGCAGTTCTTC	CASSLKVGSGDNEQFF
TRBV7-9	.	.	TRBJ2-6	TGTGCCAGCAGCTTCACCTCTGGGGCCAACGTCCTGACTTTC	CASSFTSGANVLTF
TRBV11-2	few	.	TRBJ1-1	TGTGCCAGCAGCTTAGAGCGGAACACTGAAGCTTTCTTT	CASSLERNTEAFF
TRBV15	.	.	TRBJ2-7	TGTGCCACCAGCAGAGATCTTCTATACGAGCAGTACTTC	CATSRDLLYEQYF
TRBV23-1	.	.	TRBJ2-7	TGCGCCGAACCCGTTCGTGGAGGGGTGGGCGAGCAGTACTTC	CAEPVRGGVGEQYF
TRBV19	.	TRBD1	TRBJ2-7	TGTGCCAGTAGTTCGCTTCGACAGGGATACGAGCAGTACTTC	CASSSLRQGYEQYF
TRBV6-2/TRBV6-3	.	.	TRBJ1-5	TGTGCCAGCAGTGGGGGCAGTCTCCTTAGCAATCAGCCCCAGCATTTT	CASSGGSLLSNQPQHF
TRBV15	.	.	TRBJ1-5	TGTGCCACCAGCCCTCCTAGCAGAGAGCGGCCGCTAAGTGGGGCCCAGCATTTT	CATSPPSRERPLSGAQHF
TRBV27	.	TRBD2	TRBJ2-1	TGTGCCAGCCATGAGGGCGGGGGGGCCTACAATGAGCAGTTCTTC	CASHEGGGAYNEQFF
TRBV2	.	.	TRBJ2-7	TGTGCCAGCAGTTCGGGACTGCTCTACGAGCAGTACTTC	CASSSGLLYEQYF
TRBV7-2	.	.	TRBJ1-5	TGTGCCAGCAGCCCCCGGGGGATGACACAGCCCCAGCATTTT	CASSPRGMTQPQHF
TRBV6-2/TRBV6-3	.	TRBD2	TRBJ2-1	TGTGCCAGCAGTTCCTGGACTAGCGGGGGCTCCTACAATGAGCAGTTCTTC	CASSSWTSGGSYNEQFF
TRBV30	.	.	TRBJ2-3	TGTGCCTGGAGTGTACGGGGATCCCCCCTGAGGGCGCAGTATTTT	CAWSVRGSPLRAQYF
TRBV20-1	.	.	TRBJ1-6	TGCAGTGCTACGGTTCAGGACTCCTATAATTCACCCCTCCACTTT	CSATVQDSYNSPLHF
TRBV15	.	.	TRBJ1-1	TGTGCCACCAGCAGAGATCTCGCGGGGACTGAAGCTTTCTTT	CATSRDLAGTEAFF
TRBV2	.	.	TRBJ2-3	TGTGCCAGCAGTGAAGCCCGACCAGGGACGCAGTATTTT	CASSEARPGTQYF
TRBV4-2	.	.	TRBJ2-2	TGTGCCAGCAGCCAAGATTGGGCCGGGGAGCTGTTTTTT	CASSQDWAGELFF
TRBV12-3/TRBV12-4	.	.	TRBJ1-2	TGTGCCAGCAGTCAAACCGGTGACCCTCACGGTGGCTACACCTTC	CASSQTGDPHGGYTF
TRBV29-1	once	TRBD2	TRBJ2-7	TGCAGCGTGCGTCCCGGGACTAGCGGGACGGTCTCCTACGAGCAGTACTTC	CSVRPGTSGTVSYEQYF
TRBV6-1	once	.	TRBJ2-5	TGTGCCAGCAGTGAAAGGGTCGGGGGACAAGAGACCCAGTACTTC	CASSERVGGQETQYF
TRBV18	.	.	TRBJ2-1	TGTGCCAGCTCACACCTGAGCCTCGGGGGGCATAGGAATGAGCAGTTCTTC	CASSHLSLGGHRNEQFF
TRBV12-3/TRBV12-4	once	.	TRBJ2-1	TGTGCCACCGCTTCCACCGCGAGCTCCTACAATGAGCAGTTCTTC	CATASTASSYNEQFF
TRBV15	.	.	TRBJ2-1	TGTGCCACCAGCAGAGATGGAGACAGGTACAATGAGCAGTTCTTC	CATSRDGDRYNEQFF
TRBV3-1	.	.	TRBJ2-3	TGTGCCAGCAGCCGACCGGGATCCCATACAGATACGCAGTATTTT	CASSRPGSHTDTQYF
TRBV29-1	.	TRBD1	TRBJ1-4	TGCAGCGGCTGGACAGGGGATGAAAAACTGTTTTTT	CSGWTGDEKLFF
TRBV3-1	.	.	TRBJ2-7	TGTGCCAGCAGCCCAGGGGCGGGGGACGCCTACGAGCAGTACTTC	CASSPGAGDAYEQYF
TRBV13	.	.	TRBJ2-5	TGTGCCAGCAGCAAAACTAGACAAGAGACCCAGTACTTC	CASSKTRQETQYF
TRBV25-1	.	TRBD1	TRBJ1-2	TGTGCCAGCAGTTCCTCCGACAGGGGACTTGGCTACACCTTC	CASSSSDRGLGYTF
TRBV27	.	.	TRBJ1-6	TGTGCCAGCAGCCCGCGGAGGGCCCGCCTCGGTTCACCCCTCCACTTT	CASSPRRARLGSPLHF
TRBV30	.	.	TRBJ2-3	TGTGCCTGGAGTGTAGGCGGACCGGGCCCCGATACGCAGTATTTT	CAWSVGGPGPDTQYF
TRBV19	.	.	TRBJ2-1	TGTGCCAGTCGCGAGAACAGTCACAATGAGCAGTTCTTC	CASRENSHNEQFF
TRBV28	.	.	TRBJ2-7	TGTGCCAGCAGTGGGGCGCGAAACTCCTACGAGCAGTACTTC	CASSGARNSYEQYF
TRBV12-3/TRBV12-4	.	.	TRBJ1-5	TGTGCCAGCAGTTTAAATCCAGGGAGGAACAATCAGCCCCAGCATTTT	CASSLNPGRNNQPQHF
TRBV5-1	.	.	TRBJ2-7	TGCGCCAGCAGCTTGACAGGTTTCAACGAGCAGTACTTC	CASSLTGFNEQYF
TRBV29-1	.	TRBD1	TRBJ1-1	TGCAGCGCCCGGGGACAGGGGGTCACTGAAGCTTTCTTT	CSARGQGVTEAFF
TRBV9	.	.	TRBJ2-5	TGTGCCAGCAGCGTAGCGGGGGGCTGGGGACAAGAGACCCAGTACTTC	CASSVAGGWGQETQYF
TRBV15	.	TRBD1	TRBJ1-2	TGTGCCACCAGTCGAGGGGGCGAGACTCTCTATGGCTACACCTTC	CATSRGGETLYGYTF